The present T cell receptor (beta chain) was sequenced within a study of blood T cells in healthy people across ages. Combining a sample-barcoded 5' primer with a J-beta primer mix, a second PCR ran for roughly 6 to 12 cycles. A single record per CDR3 protein comes from TCRdb applying MiXCR to the 5' RACE reads. Of about 800,000 distinct CDR3 sequences listed, about three fifths are singletons. Every sample had a minimum of 6.5 million PBMCs isolated. The junction had 5 bases not matched to a gene; V was cut back by 5 bases and J by 0 bases. The CDR3 contains 14 residues. Germline V gives CDR1 SQVTM, CDR2 ANQGSEA. Study results and caveats: While age rose, TCR beta diversity per million T cells dropped in a roughly linear way.

This clonotype was detected only a few times. Its antigen remains unknown. This TCR came from a man in his thirties or forties in good health. Input material: blood. V gene TRBV29-1 combines with J gene TRBJ2-3, with TRBD1 matching over 7 bases. The CDR3, as DNA: TGCAGCGTTCGACAGGGAGTAAGCACAGATACGCAGTATTTT. Encoded protein: CSVRQGVSTDTQYF.